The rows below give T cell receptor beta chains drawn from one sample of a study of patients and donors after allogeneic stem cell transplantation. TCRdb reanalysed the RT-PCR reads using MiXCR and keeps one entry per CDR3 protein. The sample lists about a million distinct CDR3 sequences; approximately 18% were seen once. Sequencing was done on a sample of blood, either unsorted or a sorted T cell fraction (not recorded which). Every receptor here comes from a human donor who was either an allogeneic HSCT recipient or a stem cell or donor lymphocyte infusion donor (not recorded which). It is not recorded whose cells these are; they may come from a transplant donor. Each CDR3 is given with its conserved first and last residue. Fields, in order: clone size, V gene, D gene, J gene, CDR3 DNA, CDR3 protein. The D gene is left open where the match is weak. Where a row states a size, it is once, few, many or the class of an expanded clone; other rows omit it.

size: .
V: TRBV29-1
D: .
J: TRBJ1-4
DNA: TGCAGCGCGGGGGGTGGGAGCCCTAATGAAAAACTGTTTTTT
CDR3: CSAGGGSPNEKLFF

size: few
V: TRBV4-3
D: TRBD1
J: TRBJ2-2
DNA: TGCGCCAGCAGCCCCGGGACAGGTTTTGCCGGGGAGCTGTTTTTT
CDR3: CASSPGTGFAGELFF

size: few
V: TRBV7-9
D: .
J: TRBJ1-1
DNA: TGTGCCAGCAGCTTTCAACACCTGAACACTGAAGCTTTCTTT
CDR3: CASSFQHLNTEAFF

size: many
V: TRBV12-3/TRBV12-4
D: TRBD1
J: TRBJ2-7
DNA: TGTGCCAGCAGCACCCAAGGGGGCAGGTACGAGCAGTACTTC
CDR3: CASSTQGGRYEQYF

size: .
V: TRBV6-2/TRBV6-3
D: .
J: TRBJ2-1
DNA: TGTGCCAGCAAGGGGGGTGAGCAGTTCTTC
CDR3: CASKGGEQFF

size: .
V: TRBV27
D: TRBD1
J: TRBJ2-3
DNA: TGTGCCAGCAGAGCTTGGGACAGGGGAAAAGATACGCAGTATTTT
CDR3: CASRAWDRGKDTQYF

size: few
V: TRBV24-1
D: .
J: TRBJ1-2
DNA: TGTGCCACCAGTGATCCCCGAGGACCTTCCTATGGCTACACCTTC
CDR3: CATSDPRGPSYGYTF

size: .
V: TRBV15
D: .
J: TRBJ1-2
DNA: TGTGCCACCAGCAGAGGTTCGGCGGGACGAGGCTACACCTTC
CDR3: CATSRGSAGRGYTF

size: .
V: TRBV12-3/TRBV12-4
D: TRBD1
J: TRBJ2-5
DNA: TGTGCCAGCAGTTTCCCTAGGGGGCAGCAAGAGACCCAGTACTTC
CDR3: CASSFPRGQQETQYF

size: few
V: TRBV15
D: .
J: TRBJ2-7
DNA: TGTGCCACCAGCAGAGATCGTTCTCACTACGAGCAGTACTTC
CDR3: CATSRDRSHYEQYF

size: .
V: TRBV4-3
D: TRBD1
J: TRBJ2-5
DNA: TGCGCCAGCAGCCAAGAAGGGACAGGTCAAGAGACCCAGTACTTC
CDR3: CASSQEGTGQETQYF

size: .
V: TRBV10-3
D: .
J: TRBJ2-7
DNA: TGTGCCACCAAGACAGGCGCCTCCTACGAGCAGTACTTC
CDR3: CATKTGASYEQYF

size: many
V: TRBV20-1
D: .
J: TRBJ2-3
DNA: TGCAGTGCTTGGACAGGCACAGATACGCAGTATTTT
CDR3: CSAWTGTDTQYF

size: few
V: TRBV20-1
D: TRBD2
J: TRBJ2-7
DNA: TGCAGTGCTAGAGATAGTACGGCGGGAGGGAGCTCCTACGAGCAGTACTTC
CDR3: CSARDSTAGGSSYEQYF

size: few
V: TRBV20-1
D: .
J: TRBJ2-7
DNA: TGCAGTGCTAGCCGCCTCCCAGGGGTCCCTACCTACGAGCAGTACTTC
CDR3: CSASRLPGVPTYEQYF

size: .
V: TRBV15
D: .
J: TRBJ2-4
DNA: TGTGCCACCAGCAGTGAGATCGTTCAGTACTTC
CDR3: CATSSEIVQYF

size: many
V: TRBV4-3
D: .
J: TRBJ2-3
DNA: TGCGCCAGCAGCCAAGTAACGGGGGCCTTCCACACAGATACGCAGTATTTT
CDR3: CASSQVTGAFHTDTQYF

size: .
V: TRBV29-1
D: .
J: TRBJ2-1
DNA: TGCAGCGTCCACGACCTACATTACTCATCCTACAATGAGCAGTTCTTC
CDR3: CSVHDLHYSSYNEQFF

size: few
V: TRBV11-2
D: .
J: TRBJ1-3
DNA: TGTGCCAGCAGCCCAATCCAGGGGTCTGGAAACACCATATATTTT
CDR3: CASSPIQGSGNTIYF

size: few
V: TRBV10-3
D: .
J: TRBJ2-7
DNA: TGTGCCATCAGTGGGAGGGATATAAACGGGCAGTACTTC
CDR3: CAISGRDINGQYF

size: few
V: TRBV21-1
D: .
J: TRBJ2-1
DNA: TGTGCCAGCAGCACGAACAGGGGGGTCTACAATGAGCAGTTCTTC
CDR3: CASSTNRGVYNEQFF

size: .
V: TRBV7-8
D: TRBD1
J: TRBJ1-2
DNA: TGTGCCAGCAGCTCGGGACAGTACTATGGCTACACCTTC
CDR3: CASSSGQYYGYTF

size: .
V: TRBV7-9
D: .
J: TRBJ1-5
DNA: TGTGCCAGCAGCTTTAGCCCCAATTCTGGGGGGGGTCAGCCCCAGCATTTT
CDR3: CASSFSPNSGGGQPQHF

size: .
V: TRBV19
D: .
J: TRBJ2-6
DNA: TGTGCCAGTAGTATACGAGGGTATGGGGCCAACGTCCTGACTTTC
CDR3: CASSIRGYGANVLTF

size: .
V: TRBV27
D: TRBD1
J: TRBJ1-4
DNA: TGTGCCAGCAGTTTCTATCGCCCGACAGGGGGACTTGAAAAACTGTTTTTT
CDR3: CASSFYRPTGGLEKLFF

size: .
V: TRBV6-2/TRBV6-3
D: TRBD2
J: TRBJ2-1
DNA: TGTGCCAGCAGTTACGGTGGCGGGAGAGTCAGAAATGAGCAGTTCTTC
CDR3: CASSYGGGRVRNEQFF

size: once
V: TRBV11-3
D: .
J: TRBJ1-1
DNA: TGTGCCAGCAGTGGGGTTCTCGAAGCTTTCTTT
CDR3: CASSGVLEAFF

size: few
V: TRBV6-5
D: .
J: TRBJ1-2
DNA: TGTGCCAGCAGTTACGGCGATTCAGCTCGCTTC
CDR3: CASSYGDSARF

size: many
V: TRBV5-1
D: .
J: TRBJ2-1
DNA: TGCGCCAGCAGCTCGAAGAGCAATGAGCAGTTCTTC
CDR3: CASSSKSNEQFF

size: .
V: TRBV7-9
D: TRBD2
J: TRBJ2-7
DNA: TGTGCCAGCAGTACTCGGGGGAGCGGGACCTACGAGCAGTACTTC
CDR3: CASSTRGSGTYEQYF

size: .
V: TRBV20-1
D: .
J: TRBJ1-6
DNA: TGCAGTGCTAGATCTGTGGCGAGCTCACCCCTCCACTTT
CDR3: CSARSVASSPLHF

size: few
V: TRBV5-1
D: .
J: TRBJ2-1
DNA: TGCGCCAGCAGCTTGGTCCAGAAAGACAATGAGCAGTTCTTC
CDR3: CASSLVQKDNEQFF

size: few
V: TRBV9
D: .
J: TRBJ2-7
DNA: TGTGCCAGCAGCGTAGGTGAGGCCTTGGGAACCTACGAGCAGTACTTC
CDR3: CASSVGEALGTYEQYF

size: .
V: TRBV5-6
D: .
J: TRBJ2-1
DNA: TGTGCCAGCAGCTTAAAGGGTCCTGAGCAGTTCTTC
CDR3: CASSLKGPEQFF

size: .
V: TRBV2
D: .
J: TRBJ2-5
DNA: TGTGCCAGCAGCGCGGGCCTACAAGAGACCCAGTACTTC
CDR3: CASSAGLQETQYF

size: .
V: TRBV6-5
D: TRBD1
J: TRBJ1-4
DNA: TGTGCCAGCAGTTTGGGACAGGGTACGGAAAAACTGTTTTTT
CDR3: CASSLGQGTEKLFF

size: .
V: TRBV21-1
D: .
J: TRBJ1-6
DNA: TGTGCCAGCAGCCCAGCCAAGAGACCATTACCCCACTCCTATAATTCACCCCTCCACTTT
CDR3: CASSPAKRPLPHSYNSPLHF

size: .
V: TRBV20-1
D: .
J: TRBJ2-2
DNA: TGCAGTGCCCGGATTCTAGGGAACACCGGGGAGCTGTTTTTT
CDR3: CSARILGNTGELFF

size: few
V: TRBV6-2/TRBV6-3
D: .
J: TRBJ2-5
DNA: TGTGCCAGCAGTTATGTCCCCCTCGGAACCCAGTACTTC
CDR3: CASSYVPLGTQYF

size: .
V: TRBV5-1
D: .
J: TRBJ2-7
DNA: TGCGCCACCGGGGACGGGACCTACGAGCAGTACTTC
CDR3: CATGDGTYEQYF

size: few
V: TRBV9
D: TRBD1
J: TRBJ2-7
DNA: TGTGCCAGCAGCACCGGGACAGGGTTCGAGCAGTACTTC
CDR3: CASSTGTGFEQYF

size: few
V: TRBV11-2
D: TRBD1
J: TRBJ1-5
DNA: TGTGCCAGCAGCGAAAGCGGGGACAGAAATCAGCCCCAGCATTTT
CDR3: CASSESGDRNQPQHF

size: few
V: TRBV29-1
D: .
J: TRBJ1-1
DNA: TGCAGCGTTGTACAGGGTGTGAGGACTGAAGCTTTCTTT
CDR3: CSVVQGVRTEAFF

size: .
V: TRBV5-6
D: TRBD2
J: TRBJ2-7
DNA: TGTGCCAGCAGCTTAACCGGGGGGAAACCATACGAGCAGTACTTC
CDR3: CASSLTGGKPYEQYF

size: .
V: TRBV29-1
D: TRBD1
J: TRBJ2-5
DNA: TGCAGCGTGAACAGGGGGCAAGAGACCCAGTACTTC
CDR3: CSVNRGQETQYF

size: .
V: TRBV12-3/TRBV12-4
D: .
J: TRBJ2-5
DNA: TGTGCCAGCAGGCTTCAATTTGGGACCCAGTACTTC
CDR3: CASRLQFGTQYF

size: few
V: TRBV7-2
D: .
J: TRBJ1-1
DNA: TGTGCCAGCAGCACTTCAGGGCCTGAAGCTTTCTTT
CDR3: CASSTSGPEAFF

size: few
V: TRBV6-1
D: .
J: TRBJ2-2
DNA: TGTGCCAGCAGTGAAATGAGGTACACCGGGGAGCTGTTTTTT
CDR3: CASSEMRYTGELFF

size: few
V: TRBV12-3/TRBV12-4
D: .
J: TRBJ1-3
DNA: TGTGCCAGCAGTTTATCGGCAGGGACTAGGACCATATATTTT
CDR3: CASSLSAGTRTIYF

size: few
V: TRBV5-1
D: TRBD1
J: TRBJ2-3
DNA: TGCGCCAGCAGCTCCGGGACAGGGGGCACAGATACGCAGTATTTT
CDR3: CASSSGTGGTDTQYF

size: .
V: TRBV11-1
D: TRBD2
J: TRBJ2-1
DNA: TGTGCCAGCAGCCCTCCAATCCGCACGGGACTACATGAGCAGTTCTTC
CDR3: CASSPPIRTGLHEQFF

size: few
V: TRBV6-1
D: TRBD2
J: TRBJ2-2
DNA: TGTGCCAGCAGTCCCCGACTAGCGGTAACCGGGGAGCTGTTTTTT
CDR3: CASSPRLAVTGELFF

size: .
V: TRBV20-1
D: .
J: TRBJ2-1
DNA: TGCAGTGCTAGCGTCTCCCCTCCCGGGCGCCGTGACAATGAGCAGTTCTTC
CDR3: CSASVSPPGRRDNEQFF

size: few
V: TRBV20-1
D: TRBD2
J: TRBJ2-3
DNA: TGCAGTGTCCATAGGGTAGCGGGGGGCACAGATACGCAGTATTTT
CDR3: CSVHRVAGGTDTQYF

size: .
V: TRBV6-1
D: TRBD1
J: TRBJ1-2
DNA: TGTGCCAGCAGTCTCGGACAGGGGTTCGCCTATGGCTACACCTTC
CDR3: CASSLGQGFAYGYTF

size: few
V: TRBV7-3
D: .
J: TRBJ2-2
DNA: TGTGCCAGCAGCTCGGTCATCACCGGGGAGCTGTTTTTT
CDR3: CASSSVITGELFF

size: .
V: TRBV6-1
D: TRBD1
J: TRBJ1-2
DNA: TGTGCCAGCACCCAGGAGGACAGGGGTGGCTACACCTTC
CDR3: CASTQEDRGGYTF